These 26 T cell receptor beta chains share one sample of origin, sequenced in a study of blood T cells in healthy people across ages. A second roughly 7 to 12 cycle PCR used barcoded and J-beta primers. Each CDR3 protein gets one entry after TCRdb re-called the 5' RACE reads with MiXCR. There are 650,000 to 1,000,000 distinct CDR3 sequences in the sample; about 37% occur only once, and approximately 12% lies in the top ten. The sequencing input was blood. The receptors were gathered from a man between 18 and 29 years old in good health.

This clonotype was counted between two and nine times. V usage is TRBV25-1 and J usage is TRBJ2-1; D unclear. This CDR3 contains 13 residues. V was cut by 2 bases and J by 3 bases, with 5 bases left in between. CDR1 and CDR2 (germline): MGHDK, SYGVNS. CDR3 nucleotide sequence: TGTGCCAGCAGTGAACAGGTCTACAATGAGCAGTTCTTC. It yields the protein CASSEQVYNEQFF.

The chain carries TRBV6-6 and TRBJ1-2; D possibly corresponds to TRBD1 (6 bases). CDR1 is MNHNY and CDR2 is SVGAGI in the germline V gene (reference sequence). The CDR3 is 16 residues long. With 0 bases removed from V and 7 bases from J, the gap between germline ends came to 18 bases. The CDR3 here is CASSYSTLGHEGGYTF. CDR3 DNA: TGTGCCAGCAGTTACTCGACGCTGGGACACGAAGGTGGCTACACCTTC.

Notes on this clonotype: An end of the junction differs from the germline gene, which may be a read error. The gene calls are TRBV12-3 or TRBV12-4 and TRBJ2-5, with D unresolved. The CDR3 sequence is 15 residues long. CDR3 sequence: CTSTTPSLGMETQYF. The CDR3 region has the DNA TGTACCAGCACCACGCCTTCCCTTGGGATGGAGACCCAGTACTTC.

The table lists this clonotype with a count of one. V is TRBV15 and J is TRBJ1-2; the D gene is possibly TRBD1 (5 bases). Germline V CDR1 and CDR2: LNHNV, YYDKDF (reference sequence). V lost 7 bases and J 2 bases, leaving 17 bases between the germline ends. CDR3 length: 15 residues. CDR3 nucleotide sequence: TGTGCCACCAAGGCCAGGGCAGGAGCGAACTATGGCTACACCTTC. Translating it yields CATKARAGANYGYTF.

The chain couples TRBV12-3 or TRBV12-4 to TRBJ1-5; no clear D gene. This CDR3 has 15 residues. Trimming shortened V by 0 bases and J by 6 bases, and 12 bases separated the two germline ends. CDR3 in amino acids: CASSLAGRAGQPQHF. The CDR3 nucleotides read TGTGCCAGCAGTTTAGCGGGGAGGGCGGGTCAGCCCCAGCATTTT.

This clonotype was seen once. This may stem from a read error, because a much larger clone lies one nucleotide away. The CDR3 does not end in the conserved phenylalanine or tryptophan, so this is likely a read error. V is TRBV4-3 and J is TRBJ2-1, with 7 bases lining up with TRBD1. V was clipped by 2 bases and J by 6 bases; unmatched bases: 7. The germline gives CDR1 LGHNA, CDR2 YSLEER. The CDR3 is 15 residues long. DNA of the CDR3: TGCGCCAGCAGCCAATCCCGGACAGGATTCAATGAGCAGTTCTTA. Its protein is CASSQSRTGFNEQFL.

This clonotype was picked up many times. In DNA, the CDR3 is TGCGCCAGCAGCCAAGATATGGCAGGTCTAGCGGGGTCTGGGGCCAACGTCCTGACTTTC. Translated: CASSQDMAGLAGSGANVLTF. The chain links TRBV4-3 to TRBJ2-6; 9 bases map to TRBD2. Losses at the gene ends were 0 bases for V and 1 base for J; bases not matched to a gene: 10. The CDR3 has 20 amino acids. Germline CDR1 reads LGHNA; CDR2 reads YSLEER.

This clonotype was seen many times. The chain combines TRBV6-5 with TRBJ2-7; 8 nucleotides agree with TRBD1. CDR3 length: 12 amino acids. CDR1 is MNHEY, CDR2 SVGAGI, per germline. With V trimmed by 6 bases and J by 4 bases, 2 bases remained unmatched. The CDR3 reads CASRTGEYEQYF. Here the CDR3 DNA reads TGTGCCAGCAGGACAGGGGAGTACGAGCAGTACTTC.

This clonotype was detected a few times. This rearrangement joins TRBV20-1 to TRBJ1-2; D is unresolved. CDR3 length: 15 residues. Trimming shortened V by 0 bases and J by 8 bases, and 19 bases separated the two germline ends. The germline V gene has CDR1 DFQATT and CDR2 SNEGSKA (reference sequence). CDR3 coding DNA: TGCAGTGCTAGAGATGCGCGGGGAAAGGGTGAAGGCTACACCTTC. It encodes CSARDARGKGEGYTF.

In regard to this clonotype: Given a much more abundant clone one base away, this may be a read error. The chain uses TRBV12-3 or TRBV12-4 and TRBJ1-2; possible D gene TRBD1, 6 bases. With 11 bases removed from V and 5 bases from J, the gap between germline ends came to 36 bases. This CDR3 is built from 19 residues. The CDR3 sequence is CARNPRLGGSKDAGYGYTF. The DNA of the CDR3 is TGTGCCCGCAACCCTCGGTTGGGGGGCTCCAAGGATGCTGGTTATGGCTACACCTTC.

This clonotype was detected a few times. The V and J genes are TRBV5-1 and TRBJ1-2; TRBD1 agrees at 10 bases. The V segment lost 4 bases and the J segment 5 bases; nucleotides outside the gene matches: 8. The CDR3 is made up of 15 amino acids. Germline loops: CDR1 SGHRS, CDR2 YFSETQ. The CDR3 protein is CASSRGTGALYGYTF. In DNA, the CDR3 is TGCGCCAGCAGCCGAGGGACAGGGGCCCTATATGGCTACACCTTC.

The V and J genes are TRBV14 and TRBJ2-7; the match to TRBD1 covers 7 bases. V trimming: 3 bases; J trimming: 3 bases; junction bases outside the gene matches: 8. Germline loops: CDR1 SGHDN, CDR2 FVKESK. The CDR3 sequence is 15 residues long. The CDR3 DNA follows: TGTGCCAGCAGCCATCCGAGACAGGGCTTCTACGAGCAGTACTTC. Translated: CASSHPRQGFYEQYF.

The V call is TRBV12-3 or TRBV12-4, the J call TRBJ1-4; weak D call: TRBD1 (5 bases). The CDR3 consists of 15 residues. The V end lost 2 bases, the J end lost 6 bases, and 13 bases lay between the germline ends. CDR3 DNA: TGTGCCAGCAGTTTACGAGCGGGGGGGGATGAAAAACTGTTTTTT. It is translated as CASSLRAGGDEKLFF.

This clonotype was detected a few times. The J gene is TRBJ2-1, the V gene TRBV2; 10 bases map to TRBD1. Trimming at V came to 11 bases and at J to 4 bases, leaving 11 bases not matched to a gene. Per germline, CDR1 SNHLY and CDR2 FYNNEI. This CDR3 region has 15 residues. The CDR3 protein is CAHNPGTGAYNEQFF. DNA for the CDR3: TGTGCCCATAATCCCGGGACAGGGGCTTACAATGAGCAGTTCTTC.

This chain links TRBV7-3 with TRBJ2-1; 8 nucleotides line up with TRBD1. Germline trimming cut 3 bases from V and 6 bases from J; bases unmatched to any gene: 4. The CDR3 extends over 14 amino acids. Germline V CDR1 and CDR2: SGHTA, FQGTGA. The CDR3 bases are TGTGCCAGCAGCTTCCCAGACAGGGGCAATGAGCAGTTCTTC. This gives the protein CASSFPDRGNEQFF.

This chain links TRBV3-1 with TRBJ2-5; perhaps TRBD1 as D (5 bases). The CDR3 has 13 amino acids. CDR1 is LGHDT and CDR2 is YNNKEL in the germline V gene (reference sequence). The V gene lost 2 bases and the J gene lost 4 bases, with 8 bases spanning the gap. CDR3 bases: TGTGCCAGCAGCCAATCAGGGCGAGAGACCCAGTACTTC. Its translation is CASSQSGRETQYF.

This clonotype appeared a few times. The V and J genes are TRBV4-1 and TRBJ2-1; 11 nucleotides agree with TRBD2. Germline V gene lookup returns CDR1 MGHRA and CDR2 YSYEKL. CDR3 length: 13 amino acids. V shed 6 bases, J shed 5 bases, and the junction held 0 bases outside the gene matches. The CDR3 DNA is TGCGCCAGCAGACTAGCGGGGGACAATGAGCAGTTCTTC. The encoded protein is CASRLAGDNEQFF.

This clonotype turned up a few times. This chain joins TRBV12-3 or TRBV12-4 and TRBJ1-5; 8 nucleotides align to TRBD1. The CDR3 is 13 amino acids. The V segment lost 6 bases and the J segment 6 bases; nucleotides outside the gene matches: 4. CDR3 amino acids: CASSRQGIQPQHF. CDR3 sequence (DNA): TGTGCCAGCAGCCGACAGGGGATTCAGCCCCAGCATTTT.

The count of this clonotype is one. The J gene is TRBJ2-1, the V gene TRBV14; TRBD2 is a possible D gene (7 bases). The ends were cut back, 1 base at V and 5 bases at J, with 18 bases in the middle. The CDR3 runs to 17 residues. Germline values: CDR1 SGHDN, CDR2 FVKESK. The CDR3 here is CASSQVPRRGANNEQFF. CDR3 nucleotide sequence: TGTGCCAGCAGCCAAGTCCCAAGACGGGGGGCCAACAATGAGCAGTTCTTC.

This clonotype was seen a handful of times. This chain uses TRBV28 with TRBJ2-3, with D perhaps matching TRBD1 or TRBD2 (6 bases each). The CDR3 contains 16 residues. Germline V CDR1 and CDR2: MDHEN, SYDVKM. V lost 6 bases and J lost 4, with 20 bases in between. In DNA form, the CDR3 reads TGTGCCAGCAGACCCACGGGGGCGGATGACCCAGATACGCAGTATTTT. Residues: CASRPTGADDPDTQYF.

V and J are TRBV12-3 or TRBV12-4 and TRBJ1-1; a weak D match, TRBD1 (5 bases). The CDR3 covers 14 residues. The germline V and J ends were trimmed by 5 bases and 1 base, with 11 bases remaining between them. CDR3 nucleotide sequence: TGTGCCAGCAGTCGGGGGGGTTGGAACACTGAAGCTTTCTTT. It yields the protein CASSRGGWNTEAFF.

The chain links TRBV7-9 to TRBJ1-1; TRBD1 is a possible D gene (6 bases). The CDR3 extends over 15 amino acids. Trimming took off 6 bases at V and 5 bases at J, with 19 bases between the two ends. CDR1 and CDR2 from the germline V gene are SEHNR and FQNEAQ (reference sequence). The CDR3 loop is CASRPAGQGRTEAFF. The CDR3 nucleotides are TGTGCCAGCAGGCCCGCGGGCCAGGGGAGAACTGAAGCTTTCTTT.

This clonotype was observed a few times. For the CDR3, the DNA is TGTGCCAGCAGCCCCAAAATAAGTGACAAAAACATTCAGTACTTC. Translated: CASSPKISDKNIQYF. This chain connects TRBV7-9 to TRBJ2-4; no clear D. The V and J ends lost 5 bases and 3 bases respectively, with 14 bases between them. The CDR3 is 15 amino acids. Germline V lookup: CDR1 SEHNR, CDR2 FQNEAQ (reference sequence).

This clonotype was picked up one time. The junction departs from the called germline gene at one end, perhaps through a read error. V and J are TRBV20-1 and TRBJ1-1; TRBD1 might be the D (6 bases). CDR1 and CDR2 from the germline V gene are DFQATT and SNEGSKA (reference sequence). The CDR3 spans 11 residues. The CDR3 loop reads CGQKKHTEAFF. Written as DNA, the CDR3 is TGTGGACAGAAAAAACACACTGAAGCTTTCTTT.

The chain employs TRBV2 and TRBJ1-1, with TRBD1 identical over 11 bases. Trimming removed 4 bases from V and 4 bases from J; junction bases left unmatched: 5. The V gene's germline CDR1 is SNHLY and CDR2 FYNNEI. This CDR3 contains 15 residues. The DNA for the CDR3 is TGTGCCAGCAGTGGGGGTGGGACAGGGGGCACTGAAGCTTTCTTT. It yields the protein CASSGGGTGGTEAFF.

V is TRBV27 and J is TRBJ1-1; D is uncertain. Germline values: CDR1 MNHEY, CDR2 SMNVEV (reference sequence). CDR3 length: 13 residues. Trimming removed 5 bases from V and 11 bases from J, with 18 bases in between. CDR3 in amino acids: CASSRSLAERAFF. In DNA form, the CDR3 reads TGTGCCAGCAGTCGCTCTTTGGCCGAGAGGGCTTTCTTT.